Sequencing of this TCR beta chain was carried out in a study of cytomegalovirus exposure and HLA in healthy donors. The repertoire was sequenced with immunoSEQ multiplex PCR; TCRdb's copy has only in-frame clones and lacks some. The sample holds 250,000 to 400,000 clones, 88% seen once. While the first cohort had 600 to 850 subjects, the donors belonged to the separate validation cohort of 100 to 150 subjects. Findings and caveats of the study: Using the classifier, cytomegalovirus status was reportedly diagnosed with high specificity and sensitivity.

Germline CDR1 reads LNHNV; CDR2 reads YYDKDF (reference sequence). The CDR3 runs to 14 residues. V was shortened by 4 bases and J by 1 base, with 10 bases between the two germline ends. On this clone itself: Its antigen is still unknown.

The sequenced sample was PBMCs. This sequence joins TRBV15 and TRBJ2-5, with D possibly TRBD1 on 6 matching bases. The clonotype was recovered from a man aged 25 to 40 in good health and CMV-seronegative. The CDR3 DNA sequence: TGTGCCACCAGCACAAGGGACATCCAAGAGACCCAGTACTTC. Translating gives CATSTRDIQETQYF.